This T cell receptor (beta chain) was observed in a study of blood T cell repertoires in COVID-19 (dated by TCRdb to the early 2020s). As for the study more broadly: Samples covering the acute and convalescent phases of COVID-19 were provided by collaborators in the United States, Italy and Spain. The prospective study material was composed of cDNA or gDNA derived from T cells, B-cell-depleted T cells, or PBMCs. Subjects who had been exposed to COVID-19, were actively infected with it, or had recovered from it provided the deeply sampled blood TCRbeta repertoires that made up the dataset. A freely available public database, intended as a resource for researchers studying the immune response to SARS-CoV-2, is where the repertoires were released. Samples were obtained from the ongoing ImmuneRACE study (first 160 participants) and from 1,254 subjects provided by 6 global collaborators. Sample metadata almost always included a de-identified subject ID, COVID-19 status, age in years and sex. Where available, HLA class I and class II types were obtained from metadata supplied by the sample provider rather than from assay-based typing.

Overall study results and their limits: The amount of clinical and demographic metadata varied by source and participant and was provided uncurated.

Points on this clone: Its antigen is unknown. No much larger clonotype is one base removed from it; base qualities were not supplied.

The immunoSEQ Assay, a bias-controlled multiplex PCR, was used to amplify TCRbeta CDR3 regions from genomic DNA. The published analysis was carried out like this. Within the assay, amplification of reference gene primers was used to estimate how many nucleated cells each sample contained. To quantify the absolute abundance of each unique TCRbeta CDR3 rearrangement, sequence reads were collapsed and filtered. For each sample, productive Simpson clonality was calculated as the square root of Simpson's diversity index across productive rearrangements. This is the immuneACCESS table as TCRdb keeps it, with only in-frame sequences that have V and J called. A part of the clones is gone; compared with another copy, unresolved V genes explain less than half, and the rest is unexplained. The DNA was the basis for D and trimming; V, J and clone size are from that table. The sample contains around 280,000 clones, 70% to 90% of them found a single time. The ten largest clones take up about 1.9% of the sample.

For this chain, trimming is 5 bases at the V end and 2 bases at the J end, and the number of junction bases without a gene match is 5. The cysteine opens and the phenylalanine closes a CDR3 of 14 amino acids. Kept here is only the CDR3 DNA, which spans 42 bases and is read in frame from base 1. CDR1 MGHRA and CDR2 YSYEKL are derived from the germline V gene. Samples from volunteer blood donors who had recovered from COVID-19 were contributed by a second Seattle source. Each collaborating institution followed its own protocols to collect whole blood in K2EDTA tubes. Collaborator samples were shipped for TCRbeta analysis as frozen whole blood, isolated PBMCs, or DNA extracted from either sample type.

The clonotype was recovered from a woman aged 25 to 39 who had recovered from COVID-19. This chain is built from TRBV4-1 and TRBJ1-2, and 7 junction bases match TRBD1. The specimen was peripheral blood. The DNA reads as follows: TGCGCCAGCAGCTCCCAGACAGGGAACTATGGCTACACCTTC. Translated, it gives CASSSQTGNYGYTF.